There are a few counts of the clone carrying this T cell receptor beta chain. The antigen is unknown. The data derive from a study of cytomegalovirus exposure and HLA in healthy donors. Study-level results: Among TCR beta chains, those listed as cytomegalovirus-associated numbered about 160. Testing in vitro showed a few CMV-associated chains specific for CMV antigens. Accounts indicate the classifier identified cytomegalovirus status with strong specificity and sensitivity.

The CDR3 has 12 amino acids. V was trimmed by 5 bases and J by 5 bases, leaving 9 bases between them. The germline V gene has CDR1 SEHNR and CDR2 FQNEAQ (reference sequence). It was the 120-subject validation cohort, separate from the roughly 700-subject first cohort, to which the donors belonged. Measured with immunoSEQ multiplex PCR; TCRdb has only the in-frame clones, and not every one. The sample lists roughly 300,000 clones; approximately 87% were seen once. Specimen: PBMCs. V usage is TRBV7-9 and J usage is TRBJ1-2, with D possibly being TRBD1 (5 bases). This sequence was found in a woman under 30 in good health and CMV-seronegative. The CDR3 DNA reads TGTGCCAGCAGCACCGGGACTTATGGCTACACCTTC. This gives the protein CASSTGTYGYTF.